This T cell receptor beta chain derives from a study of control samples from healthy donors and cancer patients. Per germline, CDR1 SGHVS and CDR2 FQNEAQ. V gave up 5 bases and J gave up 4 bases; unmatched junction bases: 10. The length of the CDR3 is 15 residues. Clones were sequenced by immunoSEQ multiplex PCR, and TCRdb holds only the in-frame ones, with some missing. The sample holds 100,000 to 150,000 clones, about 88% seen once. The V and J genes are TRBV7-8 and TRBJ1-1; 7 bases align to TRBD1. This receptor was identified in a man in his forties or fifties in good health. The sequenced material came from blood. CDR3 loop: CASSTRQGAITEAFF. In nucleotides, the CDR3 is TGTGCCAGCAGCACTCGACAGGGAGCGATCACTGAAGCTTTCTTT.